What follows are 20 T cell receptor beta chains derived from one specimen sequenced in a study of patients and donors after allogeneic stem cell transplantation. TCRdb passed the RT-PCR reads through MiXCR, listing each CDR3 protein once. The table includes over 400,000 distinct CDR3 sequences, under 20% detected once. Sequencing used blood, either unsorted or a sorted T cell fraction (not recorded which). Source of these receptors: a human donor who was either an allogeneic HSCT recipient or a stem cell or donor lymphocyte infusion donor (not recorded which). It is not recorded whose cells these are; they may come from a transplant donor.

This rearrangement joins TRBV12-3 or TRBV12-4 to TRBJ2-7; D uncertain. Trimming cost V 6 bases and J 1 base, with 13 bases left between them. The CDR3 is 14 amino acids. The CDR3 DNA reads as TGTGCCAGCAGCTTGGGTAGTCCATCCTACGAGCAGTACTTC. Encoded protein: CASSLGSPSYEQYF.

The rearrangement joins TRBV7-9 to TRBJ2-5, with TRBD2 matching 8 bases. V shed 11 bases and J 0 bases; nucleotides not matched to a gene: 5. Looked up from germline, CDR1 is SEHNR and CDR2 is FQNEAQ (reference sequence). The CDR3 is 13 residues long. CDR3 loop: CAGERGNQETQYF. Written as DNA, the CDR3 is TGTGCCGGAGAGCGGGGGAACCAAGAGACCCAGTACTTC.

In nucleotides, the CDR3 is TGTGCCAGCATGGCGGGGATATACAATGAGCAGTTCTTC. Its protein product is CASMAGIYNEQFF. V usage is TRBV6-1 and J usage is TRBJ2-1; tentatively, D is TRBD2 (6 bases). Germline-derived CDR1 and CDR2 are MNHNS and SASEGT. The V gene lost 7 bases and the J gene lost 4 bases, with 11 bases spanning the gap. The CDR3 sequence is 13 residues long.

The rearrangement links TRBV27 to TRBJ1-6, with D possibly TRBD1 on 6 matching bases. Germline CDR1 MNHEY, CDR2 SMNVEV (reference sequence). The CDR3 extends over 17 amino acids. V was trimmed by 4 bases and J by 6 bases, leaving 19 bases between them. The CDR3 DNA sequence: TGTGCCAGCAGTTCCAGGACAGTTGAGTTGGCTAATTCACCCCTCCACTTT. Translation: CASSSRTVELANSPLHF.

In its sample, this clonotype was seen a few times. The CDR3 here is CATSDPGLAGVTGELFF. The CDR3 DNA reads as TGTGCCACCAGTGACCCAGGACTAGCGGGAGTCACCGGGGAGCTGTTTTTT. The chain is built from TRBV24-1 and TRBJ2-2; 13 nucleotides line up with TRBD2. V was pared by 4 bases and J by 4 bases, with 5 bases of the junction left unmatched. The CDR3 runs to 17 residues. Germline V gene sequence: CDR1 KGHDR, CDR2 SFDVKD.

The sample holds a few counts of this clonotype. The genes are TRBV21-1 and TRBJ2-7; the D segment call TRBD1 is taken from the table without a DNA check. TRBV21-1 is assigned pseudogene status. The CDR3 runs to 15 residues. CDR3 coding DNA: TGTGCCAGCAGCCTCGGAGACAGGGGGGGGTACGAGCAGTACTTC. Translating it yields CASSLGDRGGYEQYF.

This clonotype was observed many times. The chain has TRBV12-3 or TRBV12-4 and TRBJ2-5, with 12 bases matching TRBD2. The ends lost 6 bases at V and 0 bases at J; junction bases unmatched: 5. This CDR3 is built from 16 residues. This CDR3 is CASSPLAGGYQETQYF. The CDR3 bases are TGTGCCAGCAGCCCTCTAGCGGGAGGGTACCAAGAGACCCAGTACTTC.

The table lists this clonotype with a count of one. One end of the junction is discordant with germline, which a read error may explain. This chain connects TRBV20-1 to TRBJ1-1; D gene uncertain. CDR1 DFQATT and CDR2 SNEGSKA come from the germline V gene (reference sequence). This CDR3 contains 11 residues. For the CDR3, the DNA is TGCAGTGCTAGCCGGGGAGGCGAAGTTTTCTTT. Amino acid sequence: CSASRGGEVFF.

The chain couples TRBV6-1 to TRBJ2-6, with D hard to call. There are 13 residues in the CDR3. In germline, CDR1 is MNHNS, CDR2 SASEGT. Deletions cut 9 bases from V and 4 bases from J, with 10 bases between. The CDR3 loop is CASSNPGANVLTF. CDR3 sequence (DNA): TGTGCCAGTAGTAACCCCGGGGCCAACGTCCTGACTTTC.

This sequence joins TRBV5-6 and TRBJ2-7, with D perhaps TRBD1 (5 bases). Germline V gene sequence: CDR1 SGHDT, CDR2 YYEEEE. The CDR3 has 14 amino acids. Trimming cost V 0 bases and J 6 bases, with 13 bases left between them. This CDR3 reads CASSLGRVSREQYF. Here the CDR3 DNA reads TGTGCCAGCAGCTTGGGCAGGGTGTCTCGCGAGCAGTACTTC.

The J gene is TRBJ2-3, the V gene TRBV6-1; 9 nucleotides match TRBD2. This CDR3 comprises 16 residues. The junction had 11 bases not matched to a gene; V was cut back by 10 bases and J by 0 bases. The germline V gene encodes CDR1 MNHNS and CDR2 SASEGT. The CDR3, as DNA: TGTGCCACCAAATTACTTAGCGGGAGCAGCACAGATACGCAGTATTTT. This gives the protein CATKLLSGSSTDTQYF.

This clonotype was observed a handful of times. The chain has TRBV6-5 and TRBJ1-1; D ambiguous. V was pared by 2 bases and J by 1 base, with 8 bases between. The CDR3 totals 14 residues. Looked up from germline, CDR1 is MNHEY and CDR2 is SVGAGI. CDR3 nucleotides: TGTGCCAGCAGTTACCCGGGCGGGAACACTGAAGCTTTCTTT. Encoded protein: CASSYPGGNTEAFF.

This clonotype has more than one count but fewer than ten. The V call is TRBV29-1, the J call TRBJ2-7; D is uncertain. CDR1 SQVTM and CDR2 ANQGSEA come from the germline V gene. The CDR3 is 11 amino acids. V shed 6 bases and J shed 2 bases, with 8 bases lying between them. The CDR3 DNA reads TGCAGCGTCCAGATAGCCTACGAGCAGTACTTC. This encodes CSVQIAYEQYF.

V usage is TRBV2 and J usage is TRBJ1-1, with 7 bases identical to TRBD1. This CDR3 is built from 15 residues. Germline V gene data show CDR1 as SNHLY and CDR2 as FYNNEI. V gave up 7 bases and J gave up 1 base; unmatched junction bases: 9. In nucleotides, the CDR3 is TGTGCCAGCAAGGGACAGTTAACGGGGAACACTGAAGCTTTCTTT. The encoded protein is CASKGQLTGNTEAFF.

This clonotype was counted only a few times. V usage is TRBV4-3 and J usage is TRBJ2-4, with D possibly matching TRBD2 (6 bases). Trimming stripped 1 base from V and 8 bases from J, with 9 bases between. This CDR3 is built from 13 residues. CDR1 is LGHNA, CDR2 YSLEER, per germline. The CDR3: CASSQGEAYIQYF. The CDR3 DNA is TGCGCCAGCAGCCAAGGGGAGGCATACATTCAGTACTTC.

This clonotype turned up a few times. This chain joins TRBV21-1 and TRBJ1-1; the table assigns TRBD1, which was not confirmed against the DNA. TRBV21-1 is reported as a pseudogene. This CDR3 has 12 residues. The CDR3 reads CASPRDNLEAFF. The CDR3 DNA reads TGTGCCAGTCCCCGGGACAACCTTGAAGCTTTCTTT.

For this clonotype: This may be a read error, as it is one base from a much larger clone. This chain connects TRBV12-3 or TRBV12-4 to TRBJ1-5, with D possibly being TRBD1 (6 bases). The CDR3 has 15 amino acids. CDR3 bases: TGTACCAGCAGTGCCGGGACAATAAGCAATCAGCCCCAGCATTTT. Protein product: CTSSAGTISNQPQHF.

V usage is TRBV7-9 and J usage is TRBJ1-2; D is ambiguous. The CDR3 sequence is 16 residues long. Trimming removed 1 base from V and 3 bases from J, with 15 bases in between. Germline values: CDR1 SEHNR, CDR2 FQNEAQ (reference sequence). The CDR3 DNA reads TGTGCCAGCAGCTTAGGGGCGGGAACCTCCGACTATGGCTACACCTTC. Protein sequence: CASSLGAGTSDYGYTF.

The chain joins TRBV10-3 to TRBJ2-1, with 10 bases that match TRBD2. Looked up from germline, CDR1 is ENHRY and CDR2 is SYGVKD. The CDR3 extends over 15 amino acids. Trimming at V came to 3 bases and at J to 7 bases, leaving 6 bases not matched to a gene. This chain's CDR3 is CAISEKREGQNEQFF. The CDR3 DNA sequence: TGTGCCATCAGTGAAAAGCGGGAGGGCCAAAATGAGCAGTTCTTC.

This clonotype has just a few counts. The genes are TRBV3-1 and TRBJ1-1, with D unclear. Germline V gene sequence: CDR1 LGHDT, CDR2 YNNKEL (reference sequence). The V end was cut by 3 bases, the J end by 1 base, with 6 bases between. This CDR3 has 13 residues. CDR3: CASSHIRNTEAFF. The CDR3 coding sequence is TGTGCCAGCAGCCATATCCGGAACACTGAAGCTTTCTTT.